These 14 T cell receptor beta chains came from one sample sequenced in a study of blood T cell repertoires in COVID-19. Assay used: immunoSEQ multiplex PCR; TCRdb lists only in-frame clones, some missing. The sample includes 200,000 to 250,000 clones, 84% seen only once; the top ten take roughly 13%. The sample comprised peripheral blood. The receptors shown here come from a human donor in a cohort sampled during active COVID-19.

The chain has TRBV5-6 and TRBJ2-7; D not resolved. V lost 4 bases and J 2 bases, leaving 10 bases between the germline ends. This CDR3 spans 13 amino acids. In germline, CDR1 is SGHDT, CDR2 YYEEEE. CDR3 loop: CASSPAGAYEQYF. As DNA, the CDR3 is TGTGCCAGCAGCCCCGCAGGCGCCTACGAGCAGTACTTC.

The rearrangement joins TRBV5-6 to TRBJ1-6; a possible D gene is TRBD1 (6 bases). Trimming removed 0 bases at V and 10 bases at J, with 11 bases between. This CDR3 spans 14 amino acids. CDR1 and CDR2 (germline): SGHDT, YYEEEE. In nucleotides, the CDR3 is TGTGCCAGCAGCTTGGGCCAGGGGTGGTCACCCCTCCACTTT. As protein: CASSLGQGWSPLHF.

This rearrangement joins TRBV11-2 to TRBJ2-2, with a tentative D call TRBD2 (6 bases). CDR3 length equals 16 residues. Germline V gene data show CDR1 as SGHAT and CDR2 as FQNNGV. Trimming shortened V by 3 bases and J by 2 bases, and 13 bases separated the two germline ends. Here the CDR3 DNA reads TGTGCCAGCAGCTTGATAGCGGTCCTCAACACCGGGGAGCTGTTTTTT. Translating it yields CASSLIAVLNTGELFF. Full variable domain (missing parts from reference TRBV11-2 and TRBJ2-2): EAGVAQSPRYKIIEKRQSVAFWCNPISGHATLYWYQQILGQGPKLLIQFQNNGVVDDSQLPKDRFSAERLKGVDSTLKIQPAKLEDSAVYLCASSLIAVLNTGELFFGEGSRLTVL.

This chain links TRBV5-1 with TRBJ2-1; TRBD2 agrees at 11 bases. Germline V gives CDR1 SGHRS, CDR2 YFSETQ. CDR3 size: 15 residues. The J segment lost 9 bases and the V segment lost 3 bases, leaving 8 bases of the junction unmatched. CDR3 residues: CASSSLAGARGEQFF. CDR3 DNA: TGCGCCAGCAGCTCACTAGCGGGGGCTAGGGGTGAGCAGTTCTTC. The whole variable domain, filled in from reference TRBV5-1 and TRBJ2-1, reads KAGVTQTPRYLIKTRGQQVTLSCSPISGHRSVSWYQQTPGQGLQFLFEYFSETQRNKGNFPGRFSGRQFSNSRSEMNVSTLELGDSALYLCASSSLAGARGEQFFGPGTRLTVL.

In this sample, this clone turned up once. The V gene is TRBV6-2 or TRBV6-3, the J gene TRBJ2-3; no clear D gene. Germline V CDR1 and CDR2: MNHEY, SVGEGT. V was pared by 2 bases and J by 1 base, with 7 bases between. This CDR3 has 14 residues. CDR3 amino acids: CASSYEVRTDTQYF. The CDR3 region has the DNA TGTGCCAGCAGTTACGAGGTTCGCACAGATACGCAGTATTTT.

The V and J genes are TRBV28 and TRBJ1-6; D unresolved. Per the germline V gene, CDR1 is MDHEN and CDR2 is SYDVKM. Trimming shortened V by 5 bases and J by 4 bases, and 15 bases separated the two germline ends. The CDR3 contains 16 residues. The CDR3 DNA sequence: TGTGCCAGCAGTCCCAGGACTGAAACTTATAATTCACCCCTCCACTTT. The encoded protein is CASSPRTETYNSPLHF.

The chain is built from TRBV5-1 and TRBJ2-1; TRBD2 matches at 7 bases. Germline values: CDR1 SGHRS, CDR2 YFSETQ. The CDR3 loop spans 15 amino acids. V lost 6 bases and J lost 0; bases outside the gene matches: 6. The CDR3 sequence: CASTLLAYSYNEQFF. The CDR3 nucleotides read TGCGCCAGCACCCTACTAGCGTACTCCTACAATGAGCAGTTCTTC.

This clone appeared a single time. V usage is TRBV11-2 and J usage is TRBJ1-3; 8 nucleotides line up with TRBD1. Germline V CDR1 and CDR2: SGHAT, FQNNGV. The CDR3 sequence is 17 residues long. Unmatched junction bases numbered 6, after V lost 2 bases and J lost 0 bases. The CDR3 nucleotides are TGTGCCAGCAGCTTAAGCCAGGGACAGGTCTCTGGAAACACCATATATTTT. Protein: CASSLSQGQVSGNTIYF.

The chain is built from TRBV19 and TRBJ2-3; TRBD2 is a possible D gene (5 bases). V lost 6 bases and J lost 2, with 15 bases in between. This CDR3 is built from 15 residues. Germline CDR1 and CDR2: LNHDA and SQIVND (reference sequence). CDR3 coding DNA: TGTGCCAGTAGACCCCGGACGGGAATCACAGATACGCAGTATTTT. Its protein is CASRPRTGITDTQYF. The full variable domain, rest sourced from reference TRBV19 and TRBJ2-3, is DGGITQSPKYLFRKEGQNVTLSCEQNLNHDAMYWYRQDPGQGLRLIYYSQIVNDFQKGDIAEGYSVSREKKESFPLTVTSAQKNPTAFYLCASRPRTGITDTQYFGPGTRLTVL.

The CDR3 protein is CSVEPTSGRAQETQYF. The DNA for the CDR3 is TGCAGCGTTGAACCGACTAGCGGGAGGGCCCAGGAGACCCAGTACTTC. The chain has TRBV29-1 and TRBJ2-5, with 14 bases matching TRBD2. The germline CDR1 and CDR2 sequences are SQVTM and ANQGSEA. J lost 5 bases, V lost 2 bases, and 7 bases had no gene match. This CDR3 comprises 16 residues. The variable domain in full, completed from reference TRBV29-1 and TRBJ2-5, reads SAVISQKPSRDICQRGTSLTIQCQVDSQVTMMFWYRQQPGQSLTLIATANQGSEATYESGFVIDKFPISRPNLTFSTLTVSNMSPEDSSIYLCSVEPTSGRAQETQYFGPGTRLLVL.

This chain uses TRBV7-9 with TRBJ2-1; 7 nucleotides align to TRBD2. This CDR3 contains 13 residues. CDR1 SEHNR and CDR2 FQNEAQ come from the germline V gene (reference sequence). Losses at the gene ends were 5 bases for V and 8 bases for J; bases not matched to a gene: 6. CDR3 protein: CASSKWTRDEQFF. In DNA, the CDR3 is TGTGCCAGCAGCAAGTGGACTAGGGATGAGCAGTTCTTC.

This clone was detected once. The rearrangement uses TRBV29-1 and TRBJ2-7; 8 bases map to TRBD2. This CDR3 is built from 14 residues. Germline V lookup: CDR1 SQVTM, CDR2 ANQGSEA. Trimming at V came to 4 bases and at J to 3 bases, leaving 8 bases not matched to a gene. CDR3 sequence: CSVGLAGTLYEQYF. CDR3 bases: TGCAGCGTTGGTCTAGCGGGCACTCTCTACGAGCAGTACTTC.

The chain employs TRBV19 and TRBJ2-2; TRBD2 matches 9 bases. The germline CDR1 and CDR2 sequences are LNHDA and SQIVND (reference sequence). CDR3 size: 16 residues. V gave up 3 bases and J gave up 0 bases; unmatched junction bases: 2. The CDR3 loop reads CASSMREGSNTGELFF. CDR3 in DNA: TGTGCCAGTAGTATGCGGGAGGGCTCGAACACCGGGGAGCTGTTTTTT.

This chain joins TRBV12-3 or TRBV12-4 and TRBJ2-1; D uncertain. The length of the CDR3 is 13 residues. The V end lost 2 bases, the J end lost 7 bases, and 9 bases lay between the germline ends. The CDR3 sequence is CASSLLMENEQFF. CDR3 nucleotides: TGTGCCAGCAGTTTATTAATGGAGAATGAGCAGTTCTTC.